The clone carrying this TCR beta chain has only one observation. Original analysis: Reference gene primers were amplified, and this amplification served to estimate nucleated cell counts. Here immunoSEQ multiplex PCR was the method, and the copy in TCRdb shows in-frame clones only, minus some. The DNA was the basis for D and trimming; V, J and clone size are from that table. This sample has some 250,000 clones, with approximately 84% found just once. Per the germline V gene, CDR1 is LGHNA and CDR2 is YNFKEQ. V lost 1 base, J lost 5 bases, and 3 bases stayed unmatched. The CDR3 length is 15 residues. This specimen comes from a study of blood T cell repertoires in COVID-19. Study at large: Donors in the United States, Italy and Spain gave samples during acute or convalescent COVID-19. Sample material is recorded as cDNA or gDNA derived from T cells, B-cell-depleted T cells, or PBMCs.

Sequenced sample: peripheral blood. The sequence derives from a woman of 80 years or more with acute or convalescent COVID-19. The chain recombines TRBV4-2 with TRBJ2-2; 8 positions match TRBD2. CDR3 residues: CASSQGAGETGELFF. Written as DNA, the CDR3 is TGTGCCAGCAGCCAAGGAGCGGGGGAAACCGGGGAGCTGTTTTTT.